A single sample is the source of the 8 T cell receptor beta chains below, sequenced in a study of blood T cells in healthy people across ages. Sample-barcoded 5' priming and a J-beta primer mix drove a second PCR of roughly 7 to 11 cycles. TCRdb reprocessed the 5' RACE reads via MiXCR and lists one record per CDR3 protein. Of about 640,000 distinct CDR3 sequences listed, under 30% are singletons. The sample taken for sequencing was blood. These receptors came from a woman older than 75 in good health.

Notes on this clonotype: It may be a read error: a sequence one base away is much more abundant. This CDR3 is CASSRGQQAQETQYF. CDR3 coding DNA: TGTGCCAGCAGCCGAGGGCAGCAGGCACAAGAGACCCAGTACTTC. This rearrangement joins TRBV2 to TRBJ2-5, with D perhaps TRBD2 (5 bases). CDR1 and CDR2 (germline): SNHLY, FYNNEI. Trimming removed 6 bases at V and 2 bases at J, with 16 bases between. CDR3 length: 15 residues.

The chain couples TRBV7-9 to TRBJ1-1; tentative D call: TRBD1 (5 bases). Trimming removed 8 bases from V and 3 bases from J, with 13 bases in between. CDR1 and CDR2 from the germline V gene are SEHNR and FQNEAQ (reference sequence). This CDR3 is built from 13 residues. The CDR3 DNA is TGTGCCAGCGAATACTCAGGGCACACTGAAGCTTTCTTT. It encodes CASEYSGHTEAFF.

This clonotype showed up many times. This chain links TRBV20-1 with TRBJ1-2; no reliable D call. Germline CDR1 DFQATT, CDR2 SNEGSKA (reference sequence). The CDR3 length is 15 residues. V lost 5 bases and J lost 4, with 20 bases in between. The CDR3 sequence: CSALHPTPQFYGYTF. CDR3 DNA: TGCAGTGCTCTCCACCCGACACCCCAATTCTATGGCTACACCTTC.

This clonotype was seen a few times. Possible read error: a much larger clone is one base away. CDR3 nucleotides: TGTGCCAGCAGCTTTCTGTCGTCTAGCGACACAGATACGCAGTATTTT. It yields the protein CASSFLSSSDTDTQYF. J is TRBJ2-3 and V is TRBV7-3; TRBD2 is a possible D gene (6 bases). Germline lookup yields CDR1 SGHTA and CDR2 FQGTGA. Trimming stripped 3 bases from V and 2 bases from J, with 15 bases between. The CDR3 has 16 amino acids.

The sample holds many counts of this clonotype. This rearrangement joins TRBV7-2 to TRBJ2-7; the match to TRBD1 covers 9 bases. Per the germline V gene, CDR1 is SGHTA and CDR2 is FQGNSA. V lost 5 bases, J lost 7 bases, and 6 bases stayed unmatched. The CDR3 is 13 amino acids. In DNA, the CDR3 is TGTGCCAGCAGCCAGGGACAGGGCCGTGAGCAGTACTTC. Translated: CASSQGQGREQYF.

The DNA for the CDR3 is TGTGCCAGCAGTTCCCATCGAGGGGACACTGAAGCTTTCTTT. Its protein is CASSSHRGDTEAFF. The chain carries TRBV12-3 or TRBV12-4 and TRBJ1-1; TRBD1 is a possible D gene (5 bases). V was pared by 4 bases and J by 3 bases, with 12 bases between. This CDR3 is built from 14 residues.

This clonotype was counted between two and nine times. The junction and the germline gene differ at one end; a read error may be behind it. The chain joins TRBV6-2 or TRBV6-3 to TRBJ1-4; D remains unclear. CDR1 and CDR2 from the germline V gene are MNHEY and SVGEGT. The CDR3 sequence is 15 residues long. This CDR3 reads CASSYVSRTNEKRFF. In nucleotides, the CDR3 is TGTGCCAGCAGTTACGTCTCCAGAACGAACGAAAAACGGTTTTTT.

This clonotype was seen repeatedly, ten times or more. The chain employs TRBV6-1 and TRBJ2-1; D is perhaps TRBD2 (7 bases). The length of the CDR3 is 15 residues. Germline CDR1 and CDR2: MNHNS and SASEGT. The V end was cut by 7 bases, the J end by 7 bases, with 20 bases between. For the CDR3, the DNA is TGTGCCAGCATTCCATCGGCGGGGGCGCGAAATGAGCAGTTCTTC. As protein: CASIPSAGARNEQFF.